This T cell receptor beta chain was sequenced for a study of identical twins. Notes on the study in general: Those out-of-frame alpha sequences shared by twins showed an excess of low generation probability.

In every case, the donor was a healthy Caucasian. In its sample, this clonotype was seen many times. Antigen: not known. Via MiXCR, TCRdb re-called the 5' RACE reads, giving one row per CDR3 protein. The sample holds 1.5 million or so distinct CDR3 sequences, around a third seen once. The V gene lost 6 bases and the J gene lost 4 bases, with 6 bases spanning the gap. Germline V gives CDR1 DFQATT, CDR2 SNEGSKA (reference sequence). This CDR3 is 10 amino acids long. The gene calls are TRBV20-1 and TRBJ1-2; D ambiguous. Sequencing was performed on cord blood. The TCR originated in a newborn girl in good health. For the CDR3, the DNA is TGCAGTGCCGCGATCTATGGCTACACCTTC. Translated, it gives CSAAIYGYTF.